This T cell receptor beta chain was recovered during a study of cytomegalovirus exposure and HLA in healthy donors. Overall study results and limits: One variant, a missense change in DCLRE1C, was linked in a later analysis to TCR beta V- and J-gene trimming.

The CDR3 spans 17 residues. Trimming stripped 3 bases from V and 0 bases from J, with 15 bases between. From germline, CDR1 is LNHDA and CDR2 SQIVND (reference sequence). The PCR employed 60 Vbeta primers together with 13 Jbeta primers. Only in-frame clones appear in the TCRdb table, and some are missing; sequencing was by immunoSEQ multiplex PCR. The sample includes fewer than 150,000 clones, over 60% seen only once; the top ten take around 6.8%. For this clone: The antigen is not known.

This sequence was found in a man in his forties in good health and CMV-seropositive. The sample was PBMCs. V is TRBV19 and J is TRBJ1-5; D not certain. The CDR3 loop reads CASSMYSIPNSNQPQHF. CDR3 sequence (DNA): TGTGCCAGTAGTATGTACAGCATCCCTAATAGCAATCAGCCCCAGCATTTT.